The 27 T cell receptor beta chains in this list originate from one sample, sequenced in a study of cytotoxic CD8 clonotypes in ibrutinib-treated CLL. Sequencing used immunoSEQ multiplex PCR; TCRdb keeps in-frame clones, though not all of them. The repertoire includes fewer than 300,000 clones, roughly four fifths of them detected once, and about 5% sits in the top ten. The source material was PBMCs, sampled at disease progression, from a patient treated with ibrutinib. The receptors stem from a human donor with chronic lymphocytic leukemia.

This clone has only one observation. The rearrangement uses TRBV4-2 and TRBJ2-2; 7 bases are a match to TRBD1. The CDR3 consists of 14 residues. V lost 6 bases and J lost 6; bases outside the gene matches: 7. The germline V gene encodes CDR1 LGHNA and CDR2 YNFKEQ. CDR3 region: CASREMQGAGELFF. The CDR3 coding sequence is TGTGCCAGCAGGGAAATGCAGGGGGCCGGGGAGCTGTTTTTT.

This chain joins TRBV5-1 and TRBJ1-6; perhaps TRBD1 as D (5 bases). This CDR3 comprises 15 residues. Trimming took off 3 bases at V and 4 bases at J, with 11 bases between the two ends. In germline, CDR1 is SGHRS, CDR2 YFSETQ. The CDR3, as DNA: TGCGCCAGCAGCTCGGCGGGACGGTATAATTCACCCCTCCACTTT. It translates to CASSSAGRYNSPLHF.

The chain joins TRBV6-1 to TRBJ1-5; D is possibly TRBD1 (6 bases). CDR3 size: 16 residues. Germline CDR1 and CDR2: MNHNS and SASEGT. V lost 1 base, J lost 4 bases, and 14 bases lay in between. The CDR3 nucleotides read TGTGCCAGCAGTGAAGGGTGGGGAAGGGGGAATCAGCCCCAGCATTTT. Its translation is CASSEGWGRGNQPQHF.

The chain has TRBV2 and TRBJ2-7; D unclear. V was pared by 10 bases and J by 5 bases, with 15 bases between. CDR3 length: 12 residues. Per the germline V gene, CDR1 is SNHLY and CDR2 is FYNNEI. This chain's CDR3 is CATQRVGHEQYF. The CDR3 bases are TGTGCCACCCAGAGAGTAGGGCACGAGCAGTACTTC. Filled out from reference TRBV2 and TRBJ2-7, the complete variable domain reads EPEVTQTPSHQVTQMGQEVILRCVPISNHLYFYWYRQILGQKVEFLVSFYNNEISEKSEIFDDQFSVERPDGSNFTLKIRSTKLEDSAMYFCATQRVGHEQYFGPGTRLTVT.

The chain employs TRBV2 and TRBJ2-7; D perhaps matches TRBD2 (6 bases). In germline, CDR1 is SNHLY, CDR2 FYNNEI. Between the trimmed V and J ends, which lost 7 bases and 2 bases, there was a span of 12 bases. The CDR3 is made up of 13 amino acids. This CDR3 reads CASTGGATYEQYF. The DNA of the CDR3 is TGTGCCAGCACGGGCGGGGCGACCTACGAGCAGTACTTC.

V and J are TRBV18 and TRBJ2-3; D gene ambiguous. The CDR3 is made up of 14 amino acids. Germline assignment: CDR1 KGHSH and CDR2 LQKENI. With 4 bases removed from V and 6 bases from J, the gap between germline ends came to 14 bases. The CDR3 DNA sequence: TGTGCCAGCTCACACCCCGTGAAGTTCGATACGCAGTATTTT. It translates to CASSHPVKFDTQYF. Based on the CDR3 plus reference TRBV18 and TRBJ2-3, the full variable domain is NAGVMQNPRHLVRRRGQEARLRCSPMKGHSHVYWYRQLPEEGLKFMVYLQKENIIDESGMPKERFSAEFPKEGPSILRIQQVVRGDSAAYFCASSHPVKFDTQYFGPGTRLTVL.

This clone was counted once. The chain joins TRBV6-5 to TRBJ2-7, with TRBD1 identical over 8 bases. The CDR3 runs 15 residues. Germline-derived CDR1 and CDR2 are MNHEY and SVGAGI. The trim removed 6 bases at V and 2 bases at J, leaving 9 bases unmatched. CDR3 DNA sequence: TGTGCCAGCAGCCAGGGTTCGACAGGGGCCTACGAGCAGTACTTC. Translated, it gives CASSQGSTGAYEQYF.

This clone was found a few times. The rearrangement joins TRBV4-3 to TRBJ2-3, with 7 bases that match TRBD1. V lost 4 bases and J lost 0; bases outside the gene matches: 13. Germline V gene lookup returns CDR1 LGHNA and CDR2 YSLEER. The CDR3 has 18 amino acids. In DNA, the CDR3 is TGCGCCAGCAGCCTCAGCCCGACAGGGCCCTCTAGCACAGATACGCAGTATTTT. Protein sequence: CASSLSPTGPSSTDTQYF.

The V gene is TRBV5-5, the J gene TRBJ2-7; maybe TRBD2 (6 bases). This CDR3 has 15 residues. Germline-derived CDR1 and CDR2 are SGHKS and YYEKEE (reference sequence). V was trimmed by 2 bases and J by 0 bases, leaving 12 bases between them. The CDR3 loop reads CASSLTGAYSYEQYF. The CDR3 DNA follows: TGTGCCAGCAGCTTAACGGGAGCCTACTCCTACGAGCAGTACTTC. Combining the CDR3 with reference TRBV5-5 and TRBJ2-7 gives the whole variable domain DAGVTQSPTHLIKTRGQQVTLRCSPISGHKSVSWYQQVLGQGPQFIFQYYEKEERGRGNFPDRFSARQFPNYSSELNVNALLLGDSALYLCASSLTGAYSYEQYFGPGTRLTVT.

This clone appeared a few times. This CDR3 is CASSYNSYNSPLHF. CDR3 bases: TGTGCCAGCAGTTACAACTCCTATAATTCACCCCTCCACTTT. The V call is TRBV6-5, the J call TRBJ1-6, with D hard to call. Germline lookup yields CDR1 MNHEY and CDR2 SVGAGI. V lost 2 bases, J lost 0 bases, and 2 bases lay in between. This CDR3 region has 14 residues.

The V and J genes are TRBV5-1 and TRBJ2-3; D gene uncertain. Trimming cost V 0 bases and J 3 bases, with 11 bases left between them. The CDR3 runs 15 residues. Per the germline V gene, CDR1 is SGHRS and CDR2 is YFSETQ. The CDR3: CASSLAAERTDTQYF. The CDR3 DNA reads as TGCGCCAGCAGCTTGGCGGCGGAGAGGACAGATACGCAGTATTTT.

V is TRBV29-1 and J is TRBJ2-7; the D gene is possibly TRBD2 (5 bases). Trimming left V 4 bases short and J 0 bases short, with 16 bases between. Germline-derived CDR1 and CDR2 are SQVTM and ANQGSEA. This CDR3 comprises 15 residues. CDR3 coding DNA: TGCAGCGTTGTAGATGCGGGCATTCCCTCCTACGAGCAGTACTTC. It specifies CSVVDAGIPSYEQYF.

The V gene is TRBV5-1, the J gene TRBJ2-7; possible D gene TRBD2, 5 bases. The germline V and J ends were trimmed by 5 bases and 2 bases, with 14 bases remaining between them. CDR3 size: 14 residues. Germline assignment: CDR1 SGHRS and CDR2 YFSETQ. The CDR3 here is CASSIEGSAYEQYF. CDR3 in DNA: TGCGCCAGCAGTATAGAGGGCAGCGCCTACGAGCAGTACTTC.

J is TRBJ2-7 and V is TRBV7-9; 9 bases map to TRBD2. This CDR3 has 14 residues. V gave up 5 bases and J gave up 1 base; unmatched junction bases: 3. The germline V gene has CDR1 SEHNR and CDR2 FQNEAQ (reference sequence). The CDR3 is CASSPSGGSYEQYF. CDR3 in DNA: TGTGCCAGCAGCCCCAGCGGGGGGTCCTACGAGCAGTACTTC.

The gene calls are TRBV5-1 and TRBJ2-5; D is undetermined. With 3 bases removed from V and 4 bases from J, the gap between germline ends came to 7 bases. CDR3 length equals 12 residues. Germline CDR1 SGHRS, CDR2 YFSETQ. CDR3 sequence reads: CASSWSRETQYF. The CDR3 DNA is TGCGCCAGCAGCTGGAGCCGAGAGACCCAGTACTTC.

The CDR3 coding sequence is TGCGCCAGCAGCCAAGATCTGCTGAGCTACGAGCAGTACTTC. It encodes CASSQDLLSYEQYF. This chain links TRBV4-3 with TRBJ2-7; D gene ambiguous. The V end lost 0 bases, the J end lost 3 bases, and 9 bases lay between the germline ends. CDR1 is LGHNA and CDR2 is YSLEER in the germline V gene. The CDR3 consists of 14 residues.

This clone was recorded once. The chain links TRBV7-9 to TRBJ2-7; tentative D call: TRBD2 (6 bases). Trimming removed 0 bases at V and 0 bases at J, with 9 bases between. Germline CDR1 and CDR2: SEHNR and FQNEAQ (reference sequence). There are 15 residues in the CDR3. CDR3 bases: TGTGCCAGCAGCTTAGCTGTAGCGGACTCCTACGAGCAGTACTTC. Its translation: CASSLAVADSYEQYF.

This chain joins TRBV2 and TRBJ2-7; 11 bases align to TRBD2. V gave up 8 bases and J gave up 2 bases; unmatched junction bases: 5. Germline V gives CDR1 SNHLY, CDR2 FYNNEI. The CDR3 sequence is 14 residues long. The CDR3, as DNA: TGTGCCAGCGATCTAGCGGGGGGTCCCTACGAGCAGTACTTC. Translating it yields CASDLAGGPYEQYF. Together with reference TRBV2 and TRBJ2-7, the CDR3 gives the full variable domain: EPEVTQTPSHQVTQMGQEVILRCVPISNHLYFYWYRQILGQKVEFLVSFYNNEISEKSEIFDDQFSVERPDGSNFTLKIRSTKLEDSAMYFCASDLAGGPYEQYFGPGTRLTVT.

The chain uses TRBV5-4 and TRBJ2-2; D uncertain. Germline V gene sequence: CDR1 SGHNT, CDR2 YYREEE (reference sequence). This CDR3 has 16 residues. Trimming removed 4 bases from V and 2 bases from J, with 15 bases in between. The CDR3 reads CASSPQPRINTGELFF. The CDR3 DNA follows: TGTGCCAGCAGCCCCCAGCCCAGGATAAACACCGGGGAGCTGTTTTTT.

This clone was detected only once. The CDR3 here is CASSLIRGAEAFF. In DNA, the CDR3 is TGTGCCAGCAGCTTAATTAGAGGCGCTGAAGCTTTCTTT. V gene TRBV11-3 combines with J gene TRBJ1-1; D is uncertain. With 2 bases removed from V and 6 bases from J, the gap between germline ends came to 10 bases. The CDR3 is 13 amino acids. CDR1 is SGHNT and CDR2 is YENEEA in the germline V gene.

J is TRBJ2-7 and V is TRBV25-1; TRBD1 aligns across 9 bases. The germline V gene encodes CDR1 MGHDK and CDR2 SYGVNS. Trimming removed 4 bases from V and 1 base from J; junction bases left unmatched: 5. CDR3 size: 15 residues. CDR3 sequence reads: CASSAGTGRSYEQYF. CDR3 coding DNA: TGTGCCAGCAGTGCCGGGACAGGGAGGTCCTACGAGCAGTACTTC.

This rearrangement joins TRBV15 to TRBJ2-7; possibly TRBD1 for D (6 bases). There are 15 residues in the CDR3. Trimming removed 3 bases from V and 0 bases from J, with 12 bases in between. Germline-derived CDR1 and CDR2 are LNHNV and YYDKDF (reference sequence). CDR3 protein: CATSSRQDLSYEQYF. The CDR3 DNA follows: TGTGCCACCAGCAGCAGACAGGACCTCTCCTACGAGCAGTACTTC.

The rearrangement uses TRBV5-1 and TRBJ2-3, with TRBD2 identical over 8 bases. Germline-derived CDR1 and CDR2 are SGHRS and YFSETQ. This CDR3 region has 14 residues. Germline trimming cut 5 bases from V and 4 bases from J; bases unmatched to any gene: 6. The CDR3 DNA is TGCGCCAGCAGTGAGCGGGAGAGGGCAGATACGCAGTATTTT. Residues: CASSERERADTQYF.

The chain uses TRBV5-1 and TRBJ2-5; TRBD2 matches 7 bases. This CDR3 comprises 15 residues. The V segment lost 4 bases and the J segment 0 bases; nucleotides outside the gene matches: 6. From germline, CDR1 is SGHRS and CDR2 YFSETQ. The CDR3 spells CASSLGLGDQETQYF. CDR3 in DNA: TGCGCCAGCAGCCTCGGACTAGGGGACCAAGAGACCCAGTACTTC.

This clone was seen once. The chain combines TRBV19 with TRBJ1-2; possible D gene TRBD1, 6 bases. Germline-derived CDR1 and CDR2 are LNHDA and SQIVND (reference sequence). There are 14 residues in the CDR3. V was trimmed by 6 bases and J by 6 bases, leaving 17 bases between them. DNA of the CDR3: TGTGCCAGTAGCAAACCCGGGACAACAGATGGCTACACCTTC. Translating it yields CASSKPGTTDGYTF.

The V gene is TRBV2, the J gene TRBJ1-1; weak D call: TRBD1 (6 bases). V lost 5 bases and J 1 base, leaving 8 bases between the germline ends. The germline gives CDR1 SNHLY, CDR2 FYNNEI. This CDR3 spans 13 amino acids. CDR3 loop: CASSTGQNTEAFF. CDR3 nucleotides: TGTGCCAGCAGTACAGGGCAGAACACTGAAGCTTTCTTT.

V gene TRBV25-1 combines with J gene TRBJ2-3, with no clear D. The CDR3 length is 10 residues. Germline CDR1 reads MGHDK; CDR2 reads SYGVNS. Between the trimmed V and J ends, which lost 8 bases and 6 bases, there was a span of 6 bases. The CDR3 DNA is TGTGCCAGCTGGGGTGATACGCAGTATTTT. Amino acid sequence: CASWGDTQYF.